This T cell receptor (beta chain) was sequenced during a study of molecular identifiers for immune sequencing clone quantification. On the study more broadly: RNA, taken in replicates from about 21,000 or 97,000 naive CD8 cells, was split five ways, with four sequenced.

The CDR3 spans 16 residues. CDR1 is DFQATT and CDR2 is SNEGSKA in the germline V gene (reference sequence). The V and J ends lost 0 bases and 3 bases, in that order; junction bases with no gene match: 8. This clonotype was observed at least ten times. TCRdb recomputed calls from the PCR reads with MiXCR, one row per CDR3 protein. The sample has 490,000 or so distinct CDR3 sequences, 20% to 25% seen once. The TCR comes from a human donor in good health. Some libraries in this study had Jurkat cell RNA spiked in. Input material: naive CD8+ T cells from blood, with Jurkat cell RNA spiked in. Documented subset: FACS-sorted CD8+CD4-CCR7+CD45RA+ naive T cells. The chain uses TRBV20-1 and TRBJ2-5; TRBD2 matches at 9 bases. CDR3 sequence: CSARDVGLAVEETQYF. The CDR3 nucleotides read TGCAGTGCTAGAGATGTGGGACTAGCAGTTGAAGAGACCCAGTACTTC.